One T cell receptor beta chain is described in this entry. Its antigen remains undetermined. No base quality information exists; no much larger clone differs at one position. Library prep was done by the immunoSEQ multiplex PCR assay. The multiplex PCR relied on a mix of 60 forward primers for TCR Vbeta segments and 13 reverse primers for TCR Jbeta segments. The CDR3 region of rearranged TCR beta genes was amplified from genomic DNA with a multiplex PCR assay. On the Illumina HiSeq System, the amplified TCR beta libraries were sequenced as 87-base-pair reads. In the authors' own workflow: A later analysis counted some 74 million unique TCR beta chains across the 650 to 800 repertoires, and some 11 million of these chains were shared by at least two donors. Raw reads were error-corrected and collapsed into unique sequences by a nearest-neighbor algorithm in which closely related sequences were merged to remove PCR and sequencing errors. CDR3 sequences were aligned to IMGT reference sequences to assign V, D and J gene segments. For a sequence to be retained, a match of at least six nucleotides was required to both a V gene segment and a J gene segment. Rearrangements were called productive when the CDR3 lacked stop codons and stayed in frame with V and J; all others were non-productive. Following IMGT convention, CDR3 was defined as the stretch from the second conserved V-encoded cysteine up to the conserved J-encoded phenylalanine. The earlier analysis of 450 to 750 of the donors excluded any sequence lacking an unambiguous match to a single V gene segment. An earlier analysis of just under 600 of the donors called V segments functional above 56.7% productive rearrangements and segregating when the between-donor standard deviation exceeded 5%. A statistical classification framework was developed to diagnose cytomegalovirus status using the catalog of TCR beta chain sequences. A later analysis assigned V and J genes by comparing TCR nucleotide sequences with IMGT/GENE-DB human TR gene sequences. The TCRdist pipeline was used in a later analysis to assign CDR3 sequences and most-parsimonious VDJ recombination scenarios. A later analysis defined each TCR beta chain by its CDR3 amino acid sequence plus V-gene family, and excluded reads lacking a unique V-gene family. To address suspected cross-contamination and a sequencing artifact, a later analysis removed a few hundred highly shared, low-generation-probability nucleotide sequences. A later analysis calculated a clonal expansion index for each public chain from normalized within-repertoire ranks of inferred template counts. In a later analysis, generation probabilities were computed with a VDJ recombination model fitted to out-of-frame rearrangements, and the resulting probabilities were checked against IGoR. A later analysis scored TCR-TCR, TCR-HLA and TCR-CMV co-occurrence with hypergeometric tests, applying a repertoire-size bias correction to TCR pairs. A later analysis estimated false discovery rates by permuting HLA or CMV assignments 20 times. In a later analysis, co-occurring TCRs were grouped using DBSCAN, with TCRdist sequence similarity added in when clustering inside HLA-allele-positive subsets. Repertoires with fewer than 30,000 or more than 120,000 public chains were left out of co-occurrence clustering, as were a few repertoires with anomalous nucleotide sharing. This immuneACCESS table, as held by TCRdb, lists in-frame sequences with V and J called but not all clones. Of the missing ones, under half trace to an unresolved V gene in checked studies; the others have no known cause. The DNA was the basis for D and trimming; V, J and clone size are from that table. Within this sample are over 130,000 clones, with about 80% of them counted one time only. Approximately 1.5% of the sample comes from the top ten.

The sample originates from a study of cytomegalovirus exposure and HLA in healthy donors (TCRdb year 2017). General notes on the study: An earlier analysis of under 600 of the donors reported 250 to 300 Gb of sequence data and more than 90 million unique TCR beta sequences from some 180 million T cells. About 300 gigabases of sequencing data and 70 million to 85 million unique TCR sequences were included in an early release covering about 620 HLA-typed donors. The genetic ancestry cluster associated with self-reported Caucasian donors included approximately 85% of the approximately 410 genotyped donors. The aim of the study was to test whether cataloging public T cell receptors could identify signatures of past pathogen exposure. The study used immunosequencing to profile the T cell repertoires of more than 650 subjects and linked those repertoires to cytomegalovirus serostatus. Along with the approximately 650-subject first cohort, a separate validation cohort of roughly 110 different subjects was used. High-throughput TCR immunosequencing, statistical association of individual TCRs with disease status, and machine learning were combined to predict cytomegalovirus infection status. A later analysis re-examined previously published TCR beta repertoires from several hundred donors and added high-resolution HLA genotyping to investigate patterns of TCR occurrence. In the later analysis, no new phenotypic data were used to find candidate immune exposures; instead, reliance was placed on TCR beta sequences and their occurrence across donors. An earlier analysis of approximately 630 of the donors applied high-throughput TCR beta sequencing to assess whether each TCR beta V gene segment acted as functional or pseudogenic. Donor age, sex, ethnicity and CMV serostatus were compiled alongside the repertoire data. A later genetic analysis used genome-wide SNP genotypes for about 65% of the roughly 670 donors, treating that subset as a discovery cohort. All discovery cohort repertoires had been generated using a single sequencing platform. Both class I and class II loci were covered by HLA typing, at four-digit resolution. Typing coverage varied by locus: about 629-640 donors for A, B, C, DRB1 and DQB1; roughly 500 for DQA1; more than 600 for DPA1; around 450 for DPB1. Four or five DR-DQ haplotypes were handled as single units for association and clustering because linkage in the cohort was strong. Among around 400 genotyped donors of the cohort, an average of roughly 230,000 unique TCR beta nucleotide sequences was sequenced per donor, of which about 19% were non-productive.

The full study reports these points: When HLA alleles, especially DR and DQ, strongly co-occurred, attributing TCR associations to individual alleles was difficult. Linkage disequilibrium might explain the correlated functional status among segregating V segments, but an unknown experimental factor could not be excluded. The study gave a list of more than 150 TCR beta chains associated with cytomegalovirus. Across donors, most TCR sequences were observed very rarely, whereas some public TCRs were present in many individuals. In vitro tests confirmed that a few of the cytomegalovirus-associated TCR beta chains recognize cytomegalovirus antigens. A later analysis found that TCR association rates varied across HLA loci, with DRB1 alleles showing the most associated TCRs and HLA-C alleles the fewest. Broadly in line with IMGT annotations, most TCR beta V segments showed up in productive rearrangements about 90% or about 30% of the time in an earlier analysis of some 590 of the donors. The cohort was sequenced for TCR beta chains only, and without alpha or paired-chain data the features that could be detected were limited. According to a later analysis, parvovirus B19, influenza, CMV and Epstein-Barr virus appeared linked to several top co-occurrence clusters. An association between a missense DCLRE1C variant and V-gene and J-gene trimming of TCR beta chains was found in a later genetic analysis and replicated in an independent cohort. Sequencing depth was assumed to be roughly uniform across donors in the presence/absence analyses, though that assumption may not hold. In both the original and validation cohorts, the classifier was reported to diagnose cytomegalovirus status with high specificity and sensitivity. In a later genetic analysis, fewer N-insertions in productive TCRs were reported among donors in an Asian-associated ancestry cluster than the roughly 670-donor mean. CMV serostatus was the only immune exposure information available for the cohort. Because HLA typing was missing for some donors at each locus, association tests included only the typed subset. Because the 87-base-pair reads could not distinguish some IMGT-functional V segments, including TRBV6-2 and TRBV6-3, those segments were excluded. In a later analysis, around 17,000 TCR beta sequences were associated with specific HLA alleles at a false discovery rate of 0.05. In a later analysis, HLA-associated TCR beta chains showed more clonal expansion and lower generation probabilities than non-associated chains that were equally common. A group of highly shared sequence variants was considered likely to be a technical artifact of the sequencing pipeline. A further reported finding was that TCR beta sequences accurately predicted the HLA-A and HLA-B alleles for most subjects in the first cohort. According to the authors, the approach could potentially be generalized to other disease states and immunological phenotypes. Roughly 15 rarely observed V segments, including chromosome 9 orphons, were excluded from the earlier analysis of approximately 600 of the donors because counts were too low. In a later analysis, most CMV-associated TCR beta chains were found to appear HLA-restricted, with HLA associations seemingly driven largely by CMV exposure.

The cohort comprised approximately 700 healthy bone marrow donors. Cohort members were all nominally healthy when sampled, although unrecorded immune exposures were likely present. The donor was CMV seropositive and was included in the group of approximately 300 seropositive cohort members. Every donor gave a peripheral blood sample, and the peripheral blood mononuclear cells from that sample were used for TCR beta sequencing. The Qiagen DNeasy Blood Extraction Kit was used to extract genomic DNA from the blood cell samples. Sequences MDHEN (CDR1) and SYDVKM (CDR2) are obtained from the germline V gene. The CDR3, from cysteine to phenylalanine, totals 11 residues. Here the CDR3 DNA is all that survives: 33 bases in frame from base 1. V and J lose 6 bases and 3 bases, and a span of 5 bases separates them.

The chain uses TRBV28 and TRBJ1-1, with the D gene too uncertain to name. Sequencing was done on a sample of PBMCs. The sequence was collected from a young man in good health and CMV-seropositive. The DNA reads TGTGCCAGCAGCTCGGACACTGAAGCTTTCTTT. Its protein is CASSSDTEAFF.